This TCR beta chain was sequenced in a study of patients and donors after allogeneic stem cell transplantation. From the RT-PCR reads, TCRdb called clonotypes with MiXCR, one entry per CDR3 protein. Of about 160,000 distinct CDR3 sequences listed, approximately 25% are singletons. This TCR came from a human donor who was either an allogeneic HSCT recipient or a stem cell or donor lymphocyte infusion donor (not recorded which). It is not recorded whose cells these are; they may come from a transplant donor. Source material: blood, either unsorted or a sorted T cell fraction (not recorded which).

The CDR3 sequence is CASSRIGRTTTNEKLFF. Here the CDR3 DNA reads TGCGCCAGCAGCCGGATCGGACGGACTACAACTAATGAAAAACTGTTTTTT. The V and J genes are TRBV5-1 and TRBJ1-4, with D hard to call. CDR3 size: 17 residues. With 4 bases removed from V and 0 bases from J, the gap between germline ends came to 16 bases. Germline assignment: CDR1 SGHRS and CDR2 YFSETQ.